Reported below is one T cell receptor (beta chain). TCRdb's table, derived via immunoSEQ multiplex PCR, lists solely in-frame clones and lacks some. The sample includes about 130,000 clones, roughly 92% of them seen just once. Trimming shortened V by 2 bases and J by 8 bases, and 12 bases separated the two germline ends. The CDR3 is 13 residues long. This specimen belongs to a study of control samples from healthy donors and cancer patients. The sequence derives from a man older than 75 with head and neck cancer. The chain links TRBV12-3 or TRBV12-4 to TRBJ1-2; perhaps TRBD1 as D (5 bases). The source material was PBMCs. CDR3 sequence reads: CASSLMGGRGYTF. The CDR3 DNA is TGTGCCAGCAGTTTAATGGGGGGACGGGGCTACACCTTC.